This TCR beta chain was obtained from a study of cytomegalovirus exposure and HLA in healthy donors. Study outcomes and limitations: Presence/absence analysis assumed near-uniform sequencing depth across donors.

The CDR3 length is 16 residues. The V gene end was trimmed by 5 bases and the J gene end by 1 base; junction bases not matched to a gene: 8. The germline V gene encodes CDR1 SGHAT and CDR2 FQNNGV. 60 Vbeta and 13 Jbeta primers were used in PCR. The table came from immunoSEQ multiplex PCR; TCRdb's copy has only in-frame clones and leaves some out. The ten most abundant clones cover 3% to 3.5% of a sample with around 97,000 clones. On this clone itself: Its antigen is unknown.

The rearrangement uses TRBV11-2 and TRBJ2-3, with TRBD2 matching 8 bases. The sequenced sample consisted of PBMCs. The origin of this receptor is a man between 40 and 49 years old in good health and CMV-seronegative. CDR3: CASSQWEAGGTDTQYF. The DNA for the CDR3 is TGTGCCAGCAGCCAGTGGGAAGCGGGGGGCACAGATACGCAGTATTTT.